This T cell receptor beta chain is drawn from a study of blood T cell repertoires in COVID-19. On the study more broadly: Sources were T cells, B-cell-depleted T cells, or PBMCs; the material itself was cDNA or gDNA.

This clone has just one count. V was clipped by 5 bases and J by 0 bases, with 8 bases between them. The CDR3 covers 14 residues. Per the germline V gene, CDR1 is MNHEY and CDR2 is SMNVEV (reference sequence). Those enrolled, adults aged roughly 18 to 89 years, came from about 24 US areas. The study recruited exposed participants who had met a COVID-19 case within 2 weeks before entry. TCRdb keeps only in-frame clones here, not all; method: immunoSEQ multiplex PCR. The sample carries hundreds of thousands of clones, about four fifths recorded once. The V gene is TRBV27, the J gene TRBJ1-3; no firm D call. The sample consisted of PBMCs or T cells enriched from blood (not recorded which). This TCR came from a woman between 40 and 55 years old who had been exposed to COVID-19. CDR3 bases: TGTGCCAGCAGTCCAGCAGGCTCTGGAAACACCATATATTTT. Its protein is CASSPAGSGNTIYF.